The 16 T cell receptor beta chains given below trace back to one sample, sequenced in a study of human T cells and chemical hapten exposure (dated by TCRdb to about 2021). The sample's time point label, in plain terms: patch test 1, 2 weeks after DPC sensitization. According to the study, the label for this sample's treatment or condition signals: therapeutic diphenylcyclopropenone sensitization with weekly scalp DPC. The receptor library was made with RACE. TCRdb names NextSeq 500 as the instrument used. In TCRdb, the public reads were trimmed at Q25 with fastp and aligned with MiXCR, with productive beta chains retained. Entries that share a CDR3 protein sequence are merged under the most common genes and DNA. The sample contains under 150,000 distinct CDR3 sequences, 9.5% to 13% of them found a single time. The ten largest clonotypes hold just over 1.4% of the sample. The input for sequencing was whole blood, taken in connection with sensitization to the hapten diphenylcyclopropenone (DPC). Receptor source: a woman aged 45-60 years with alopecia areata. Some clones in this sample may be carry-over from other donors' samples.

This clonotype has a handful of counts. The rearrangement uses TRBV10-3 and TRBJ2-7; TRBD1 aligns across 11 bases. This CDR3 has 15 amino acids. The V and J ends lost 6 bases and 2 bases, in that order; junction bases with no gene match: 6. The germline CDR1 and CDR2 sequences are ENHRY and SYGVKD. DNA of the CDR3: TGTGCCATCAGAGCCGGGACAGGGGGTCCCTACGAGCAGTACTTC. Protein sequence: CAIRAGTGGPYEQYF.

The V gene is TRBV7-8, the J gene TRBJ2-4; 7 bases agree with TRBD1. Looked up from germline, CDR1 is SGHVS and CDR2 is FQNEAQ. CDR3 length: 17 amino acids. The V gene end was trimmed by 4 bases and the J gene end by 1 base; junction bases not matched to a gene: 10. The CDR3 here is CASSSGGQDGAKNIQYF. The CDR3 DNA reads TGTGCCAGCAGCTCAGGTGGACAGGACGGGGCCAAAAACATTCAGTACTTC. Looking up the rest from reference TRBV7-8 and TRBJ2-4 gives the full variable domain: GAGVSQSPRYKVAKRGQDVALRCDPISGHVSLFWYQQALGQGPEFLTYFQNEAQLDKSGLPSDRFFAERPEGSVSTLKIQRTQQEDSAVYLCASSSGGQDGAKNIQYFGAGTRLSVL.

This clonotype was seen ten or more times. V and J are TRBV11-2 and TRBJ1-6; a possible D gene is TRBD1 (6 bases). This CDR3 comprises 13 residues. Trimming stripped 0 bases from V and 9 bases from J, with 6 bases between. Germline lookup yields CDR1 SGHAT and CDR2 FQNNGV. The CDR3 loop reads CASSLEQGSPLHF. CDR3 bases: TGTGCCAGCAGCTTAGAACAGGGTTCACCCCTCCACTTT.

This clonotype was counted between two and nine times. The V gene is TRBV24-1, the J gene TRBJ1-5, with D perhaps TRBD1 (6 bases). This CDR3 contains 13 residues. The V end was cut by 6 bases, the J end by 6 bases, with 11 bases between. The germline CDR1 and CDR2 sequences are KGHDR and SFDVKD. As DNA, the CDR3 is TGTGCCACCAGTTTAGGAGGGGGTCAGCCCCAGCATTTT. Its translation: CATSLGGGQPQHF.

This clonotype was seen at least ten times. The CDR3 loop is CASSLAPDVYGYTF. CDR3 DNA sequence: TGTGCCAGCAGCTTAGCGCCGGACGTCTATGGCTACACCTTC. V is TRBV7-2 and J is TRBJ1-2; D is undetermined. CDR3 length equals 14 residues. With 0 bases removed from V and 4 bases from J, the gap between germline ends came to 9 bases. Germline V gives CDR1 SGHTA, CDR2 FQGNSA.

This clonotype was counted many times. CDR3 sequence: CASSLTDTSTDTQYF. In nucleotides, the CDR3 is TGTGCCAGCAGCTTAACGGACACTAGCACAGATACGCAGTATTTT. The chain is built from TRBV7-8 and TRBJ2-3, with D perhaps TRBD1 (5 bases). The CDR3 has 15 amino acids. V lost 2 bases and J lost 0, with 9 bases in between. Germline lookup yields CDR1 SGHVS and CDR2 FQNEAQ.

The chain is built from TRBV6-2 or TRBV6-3 and TRBJ1-4; no clear D. This CDR3 spans 11 amino acids. Deletions cut 6 bases from V and 5 bases from J, with 4 bases between. The V gene's germline CDR1 is MNHEY and CDR2 SVGEGT. CDR3 protein: CASSDNEKLFF. In DNA, the CDR3 is TGTGCCAGCAGCGACAATGAAAAACTGTTTTTT.

This clonotype was seen many times. The rearrangement joins TRBV5-5 to TRBJ2-1; 8 positions agree with TRBD2. The CDR3 sequence is 15 residues long. With V trimmed by 5 bases and J by 3 bases, 7 bases remained unmatched. Germline values: CDR1 SGHKS, CDR2 YYEKEE (reference sequence). CDR3 nucleotides: TGTGCCAGCAGACACCCGGGGACTAGCTACAATGAGCAGTTCTTC. Protein: CASRHPGTSYNEQFF.

This clonotype was detected ten times or more. This chain connects TRBV12-3 or TRBV12-4 to TRBJ2-7; D gene uncertain. The CDR3 has 12 residues. Trimming cost V 3 bases and J 4 bases, with 7 bases left between them. The DNA for the CDR3 is TGTGCCAGCAGTTTCTCATATTACGAGCAGTACTTC. It translates to CASSFSYYEQYF.

This clonotype was recorded a few times. The V call is TRBV12-3 or TRBV12-4, the J call TRBJ1-3, with D tentatively TRBD1 (5 bases). The CDR3 spans 19 residues. Trimming took off 3 bases at V and 3 bases at J, with 24 bases between the two ends. The CDR3 nucleotides read TGTGCCAGCAGTTTGGGCTTTTCCGAAGGTTGGGGACTTGGAAACACCATATATTTT. The encoded protein is CASSLGFSEGWGLGNTIYF.

There are many counts of this clonotype. J is TRBJ2-5 and V is TRBV24-1, with D possibly TRBD2 on 5 matching bases. Germline loops: CDR1 KGHDR, CDR2 SFDVKD. The CDR3 loop spans 17 amino acids. The germline V and J ends were trimmed by 4 bases and 1 base, with 18 bases remaining between them. CDR3 region: CATSDHPSSGLQETQYF. The DNA for the CDR3 is TGTGCCACCAGTGACCACCCCTCGTCAGGACTCCAAGAGACCCAGTACTTC.

This clonotype was counted many times. The rearrangement joins TRBV20-1 to TRBJ2-7, with D uncertain. Germline V gene sequence: CDR1 DFQATT, CDR2 SNEGSKA (reference sequence). The CDR3 has 16 amino acids. Trimming left V 0 bases short and J 3 bases short, with 18 bases between. The CDR3 bases are TGCAGTGCTAGAGATAGTCAGACCCTTTTAAACTACGAGCAGTACTTC. As protein: CSARDSQTLLNYEQYF.

This clonotype was picked up many times. The V call is TRBV2, the J call TRBJ2-7; possibly TRBD2 for D (7 bases). Trimming pared 0 bases from V and 1 base from J, leaving 13 bases between. The CDR3 is made up of 16 amino acids. The germline CDR1 and CDR2 sequences are SNHLY and FYNNEI. The CDR3 DNA follows: TGTGCCAGCAGTGAAGCCGGGGGGCTAGGGTCCTACGAGCAGTACTTC. This encodes CASSEAGGLGSYEQYF.

This sequence joins TRBV9 and TRBJ2-2; D perhaps matches TRBD2 (6 bases). The germline CDR1 and CDR2 sequences are SGDLS and YYNGEE. Trimming took off 3 bases at V and 4 bases at J, with 10 bases between the two ends. CDR3 length equals 14 residues. CDR3 coding DNA: TGTGCCAGCAGCGCGGGGGTCAGCACCGGGGAGCTGTTTTTT. Encoded protein: CASSAGVSTGELFF.

This clonotype appeared a few times. V is TRBV6-2 or TRBV6-3 and J is TRBJ2-3, with 9 bases identical to TRBD2. V trimming: 5 bases; J trimming: 5 bases; junction bases outside the gene matches: 14. The V gene's germline CDR1 is MNHEY and CDR2 SVGEGT. This CDR3 has 17 amino acids. The CDR3 region has the DNA TGTGCCAGCAGTCACCCGCAGCGGGGGGTCGGTGGAGATACGCAGTATTTT. This sequence encodes CASSHPQRGVGGDTQYF.

This clonotype occurred many times. The chain joins TRBV29-1 to TRBJ2-7, with D unresolved. Germline V gene data show CDR1 as SQVTM and CDR2 as ANQGSEA. V dropped 8 bases and J dropped 3 bases, with 14 bases sitting between them. The CDR3 has 12 amino acids. This CDR3 reads CSHVWLCYEQYF. The CDR3 DNA reads TGCAGCCATGTGTGGCTGTGCTACGAGCAGTACTTC.